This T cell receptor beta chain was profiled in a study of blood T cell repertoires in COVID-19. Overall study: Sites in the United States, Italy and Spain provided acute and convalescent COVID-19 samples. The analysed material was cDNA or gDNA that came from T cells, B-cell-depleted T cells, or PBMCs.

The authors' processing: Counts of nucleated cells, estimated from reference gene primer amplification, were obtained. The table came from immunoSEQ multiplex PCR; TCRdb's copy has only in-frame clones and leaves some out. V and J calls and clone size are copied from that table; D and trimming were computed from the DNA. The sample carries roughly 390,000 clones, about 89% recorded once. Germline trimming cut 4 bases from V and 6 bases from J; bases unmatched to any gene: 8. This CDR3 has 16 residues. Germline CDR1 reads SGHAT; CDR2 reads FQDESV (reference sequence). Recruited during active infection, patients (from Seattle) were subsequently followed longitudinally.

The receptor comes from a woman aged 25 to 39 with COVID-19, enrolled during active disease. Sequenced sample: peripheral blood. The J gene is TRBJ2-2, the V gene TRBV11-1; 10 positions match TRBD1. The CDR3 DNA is TGTGCCAGCAGCTCCCGGGACAGGGGTCTCCCCGGGGAGCTGTTTTTT. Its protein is CASSSRDRGLPGELFF.